These 2 T cell receptor beta chains were sequenced from one sample in a study of shared clonotypes between healthy human individuals. The protocol was immunoSEQ multiplex PCR, while the TCRdb copy is restricted to in-frame clones and leaves out a portion. The sample shows about 2 million clones, over 85% of them seen only once. Naive CD8 populations comprised CD45RO-negative cells positively selected for CCR7, excluding terminally differentiated effector memory CD45RA+ cells. Sequenced: naive CD8+ T cells sorted from blood. The receptors come from a man aged 18 to 30 in good health.

The rearrangement joins TRBV5-6 to TRBJ2-5, with TRBD2 matching 14 bases. This CDR3 has 17 residues. V shed 0 bases, J shed 5 bases, and the junction held 6 bases outside the gene matches. The V gene's germline CDR1 is SGHDT and CDR2 YYEEEE. CDR3 residues: CASSLGLAGGPGETQYF. The CDR3 bases are TGTGCCAGCAGCTTGGGACTAGCGGGGGGGCCTGGGGAGACCCAGTACTTC.

The CDR3 protein is CATSRDSNTGELFF. CDR3 DNA: TGTGCCACCAGCAGAGATTCGAACACCGGGGAGCTGTTTTTT. The genes are TRBV15 and TRBJ2-2; no firm D call. From germline, CDR1 is LNHNV and CDR2 YYDKDF (reference sequence). Trimming removed 0 bases from V and 0 bases from J, with 2 bases in between. This CDR3 spans 14 amino acids.